This T cell receptor (beta chain) was obtained from a study of T cells in Graves' hyperthyroidism and ophthalmopathy. Study-wide findings and caveats: Blood also carried most thyroid clonotypes expanded above 0.001.

Turning to this clonotype: Its antigen is currently unknown.

Researchers amplified the TCR beta CDR3 regions from RNA transcripts. During a first-round RT-PCR of the TCR CDR3, the HTBI primer set was used. MiXCR, run by TCRdb on the multiplex PCR reads, gives a single entry per CDR3 protein. The sample holds under 450,000 distinct CDR3 sequences, more than 15% seen once. V dropped 4 bases and J dropped 9; count of bases not matched to a gene: 6. CDR3 length: 15 amino acids. CDR1 is LGHDT, CDR2 YNNKEL, per germline (reference sequence). Stable Graves' hyperthyroidism meant no ophthalmopathy progression within 18 months. Clinical symptoms, serum thyroxine, TRAb, thyroid ultrasound and orbital computed tomography established diagnosis.

The chain couples TRBV3-1 to TRBJ2-2; 12 bases are shared with TRBD2. The source material was blood. The sequence was collected from a woman aged 18-29 years with Graves' hyperthyroidism. CDR3 amino acids: CASSLGTSGHRELFF. CDR3 nucleotide sequence: TGTGCCAGCAGCCTTGGGACTAGCGGGCACCGGGAGCTGTTTTTT.